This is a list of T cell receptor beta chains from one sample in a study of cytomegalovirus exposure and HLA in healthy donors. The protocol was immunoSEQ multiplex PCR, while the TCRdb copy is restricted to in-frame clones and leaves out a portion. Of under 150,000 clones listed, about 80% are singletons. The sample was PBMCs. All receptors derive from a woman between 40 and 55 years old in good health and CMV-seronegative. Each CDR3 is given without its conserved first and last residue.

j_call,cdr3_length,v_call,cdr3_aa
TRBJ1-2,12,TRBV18,ASSPPGADYGYT
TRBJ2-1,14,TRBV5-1,ASSLGARSSYNEQF
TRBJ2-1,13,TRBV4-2,ASSQDGTDYNEQF
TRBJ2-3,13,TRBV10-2,ATGKLAGGPGTQY
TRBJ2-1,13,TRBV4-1,ASSHGQGYYNEQF
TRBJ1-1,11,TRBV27,ASSWGGNTEAF
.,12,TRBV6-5,ASSYRRGPYEQY
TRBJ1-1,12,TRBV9,ASSFQGENTEAF
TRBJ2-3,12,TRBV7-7,ASSLSGGTDTQY
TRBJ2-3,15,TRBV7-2,ASSLAGSGGKTDTQY
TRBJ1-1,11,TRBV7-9,ASMPRGGTEAF
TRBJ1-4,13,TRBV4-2,ASSTRTGVNEKLF
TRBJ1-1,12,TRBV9,ASSPRDSFTEAF
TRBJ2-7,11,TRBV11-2,ASSRLASYEQY
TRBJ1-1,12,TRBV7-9,SSRSGVRNTEAF
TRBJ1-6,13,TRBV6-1,ASTVSGQGGSPLH
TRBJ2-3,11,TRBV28,ASGRLLTDTQY
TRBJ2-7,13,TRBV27,ASSFSNSGAREQY
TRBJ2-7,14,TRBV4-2,ASSQDGAGGLYEQY
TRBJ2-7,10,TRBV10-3,ALRQGGYEQY
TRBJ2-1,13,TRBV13,ASSEGRGSYNEQF
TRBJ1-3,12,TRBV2,ASRGGYSGNTIY
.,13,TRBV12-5,ASGLVLSLSYEQY
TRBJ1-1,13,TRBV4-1,ASSPHPGRDTEAF
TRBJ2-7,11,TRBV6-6,ASNRDSTYEQY
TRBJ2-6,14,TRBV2,ASSYHRGPGANVLT
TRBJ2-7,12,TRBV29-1,SVEVDTHLYEQY
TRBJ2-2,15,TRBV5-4,ASSSRWGQGNTGELF
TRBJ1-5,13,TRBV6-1,ASSAETGAGQPQH
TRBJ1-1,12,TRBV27,ASSPIDRVTEAF
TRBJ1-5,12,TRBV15,ATSRESRTGAQH
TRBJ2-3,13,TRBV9,ASSVNSVSTDTQY
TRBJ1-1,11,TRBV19,ASSVTGGTEAF
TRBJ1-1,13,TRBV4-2,ASSQEGGIKAEAF
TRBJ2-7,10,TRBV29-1,SVEDGQVEQY
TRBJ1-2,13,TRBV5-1,ASSTEGADNYGYP
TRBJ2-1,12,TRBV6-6,ASSYTSGANEQF
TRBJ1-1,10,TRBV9,ASSHRDTEAF
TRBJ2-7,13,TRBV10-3,AISESVAGGPEQY
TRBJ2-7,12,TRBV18,ASSPRTGDYEQY
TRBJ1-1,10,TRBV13,ASSLRGTEAF
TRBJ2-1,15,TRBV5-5,ASSLSLGLAGEGEQF